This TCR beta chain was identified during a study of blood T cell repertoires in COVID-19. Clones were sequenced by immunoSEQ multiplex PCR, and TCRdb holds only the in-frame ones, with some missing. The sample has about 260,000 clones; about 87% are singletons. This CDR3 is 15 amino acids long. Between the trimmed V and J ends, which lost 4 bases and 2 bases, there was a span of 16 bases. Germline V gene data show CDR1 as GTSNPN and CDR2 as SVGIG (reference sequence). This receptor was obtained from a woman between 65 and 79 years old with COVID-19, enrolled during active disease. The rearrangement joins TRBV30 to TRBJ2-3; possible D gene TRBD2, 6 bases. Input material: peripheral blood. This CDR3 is CAWTLRGTFTDTQYF. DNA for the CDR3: TGTGCCTGGACCCTCCGGGGGACGTTCACAGATACGCAGTATTTT.